This T cell receptor beta chain stems from a study of T cell responses to AZD1222 COVID-19 vaccine. In the study overall: Doses given second, at about 4 or about 12 weeks, were pooled. Study-level findings and limits: Vaccination with two AZD1222 doses was followed by a rise in Spike-specific TCR breadth and depth.

Generated by immunoSEQ multiplex PCR, the TCRdb table keeps only in-frame clones and is missing some. The sample yields 100,000 or so clones, approximately 90% seen once. The sample holds one count of this clone. Its cognate antigen is unknown. V was cut by 6 bases and J by 3 bases, with 9 bases left in between. The CDR3 runs to 12 residues. This sample comprised peripheral blood, obtained on day 0 of AZD1222 vaccination. The receptor comes from an adult in good health. The gene calls are TRBV12-3 or TRBV12-4 and TRBJ2-7; D unresolved. The CDR3 region has the DNA TGTGCCAGCAGGGACCCCGTCTACGAGCAGTACTTC. It translates to CASRDPVYEQYF.